The entry below describes one T cell receptor (beta chain). Its antigen target is currently unknown. No clone much larger than this one lies a single base away; base qualities are absent. The data stem from a study of T cell changes during pregnancy in multiple sclerosis (dated by TCRdb to the late 2010s). Study-level background: The study looked at changes in the T cell repertoire across pregnancy in women with multiple sclerosis.

Trimmed from V: 5 bases; trimmed from J: 6 bases; junction bases lacking a gene match: 14. The CDR3 goes from the cysteine to the phenylalanine over 18 residues. The DNA shown is the 54-base CDR3, in frame from base 1. CDR1 MNHEY and CDR2 SMNVEV were looked up in the germline V gene (reference sequence). The method was the immunoSEQ multiplex PCR assay. TCRdb limited this immuneACCESS table to in-frame rearrangements with V and J called. A share of clones is missing; checked studies link under half to unresolved V genes, and the rest is unexplained. The sample records roughly 90,000 clones, 94% of which are singletons. 2% to 2.5% of the sample is taken by the ten largest.

This specimen was peripheral blood, taken in the third trimester of pregnancy. The chain joins TRBV27 to TRBJ2-1, with TRBD2 matching 12 junction bases. The clonotype was recovered from a female donor with multiple sclerosis, enrolled in a pregnancy study. Read as DNA, the sequence is TGTGCCAGCAGTCCCGCTAGCGGGAGGGCCCCGTGGGGCAATGAGCAGTTCTTC. Translated, it gives CASSPASGRAPWGNEQFF.